This T cell receptor (beta chain) derives from a study of CD8 T cells in Susac syndrome. RNA in amounts of roughly 0.5 to 1 ug was reverse transcribed with random hexamers. TCRdb analysed the immunoSEQ multiplex PCR reads with MiXCR anew, one entry per CDR3 protein. The table shows 300,000 to 350,000 distinct CDR3 sequences, with roughly nine tenths occurring only once. TCR beta was sequenced from blood CD8+ and CD4+ T cells. FACS enriched CD8+ TEMRA cells, while bulk CD8+ and CD4+ were negatively isolated. Looked up from germline, CDR1 is MRHNA and CDR2 is SNTAGT. The ends were cut back, 8 bases at V and 0 bases at J, with 10 bases in the middle. This CDR3 is 13 amino acids long.

The specimen sequenced was CD4+ T cells from PBMCs. The sequence derives from a human donor with multiple sclerosis. The chain carries TRBV6-4 and TRBJ1-1, with TRBD1 as a possible D gene (6 bases). CDR3: CASSRGLNTEAFF. The CDR3 DNA sequence: TGTGCCAGCTCACGGGGGCTGAACACTGAAGCTTTCTTT.